These T cell receptor beta chains were read from a single sample in a study of TIL therapy for anti-PD-1-resistant metastatic lung cancer. Sequencing used immunoSEQ multiplex PCR; TCRdb keeps in-frame clones, though not all of them. The profile covers approximately 27,000 clones, with around 70% appearing a single time and 7% to 9.5% taken by the ten largest. Source: tumor tissue, taken at baseline. The receptor set was obtained from a person aged 30 to 80 with non-small cell lung cancer. Both conserved end residues are part of each CDR3. D genes are given only for firm matches. The listing skips clone size in some rows; elsewhere it reads once, few, many or a size class.

-,TRBJ2-3,TRBV5-1,TRBD2,TGCGCCAGCAGCTTCACTAGCGGAGGCACAGATACGCAGTATTTT,CASSFTSGGTDTQYF
-,TRBJ2-5,TRBV9,-,TGTGCCAGCAGCGTAGATTCAGGCGATCAAGAGACCCAGTACTTC,CASSVDSGDQETQYF
-,TRBJ2-5,TRBV10-2,TRBD1,TGCGCCAGCAGGGGGACAGCACAAGAGACCCAGTACTTC,CASRGTAQETQYF
-,TRBJ2-2,TRBV4-3,-,TGCGCCAGCAGCCAAGATCCCACCGGAGAACCCGGGGAGCTGTTTTTT,CASSQDPTGEPGELFF
-,TRBJ2-6,TRBV7-3,TRBD1,TGTGCCAGCAGCCTACAGGGGGCTGGGGCCAACGTCCTGACTTTC,CASSLQGAGANVLTF
-,TRBJ1-5,TRBV7-3,-,TGTGCCAGCAGCGCCCCGGGATCCAATCAGCCCCAGCATTTT,CASSAPGSNQPQHF
-,TRBJ1-3,TRBV29-1,-,TGCAGCGTCGCACACAGACAGGCCGACTCTGGAAACACCATATATTTT,CSVAHRQADSGNTIYF
-,TRBJ1-6,TRBV7-9,TRBD1,TGTGCCAGCAGCCAAAGACAGGGGTCGAGTTCACCCCTCCACTTT,CASSQRQGSSSPLHF
-,TRBJ2-6,TRBV19,TRBD1,TGTGCCAGTAGTATAGCGGGACAGGGATTAGCTGGGGCCAACGTCCTGACTTTC,CASSIAGQGLAGANVLTF
-,TRBJ1-2,TRBV5-6,-,TGTGCCAGCAGCTTGGGCTCCCTCTATGGCTACACCTTC,CASSLGSLYGYTF
-,TRBJ2-7,TRBV30,TRBD1,TGTGCCTGGAGCGGGAGTGGACAGGGCTACGAGCAGTACTTC,CAWSGSGQGYEQYF
-,TRBJ1-5,TRBV6-1,-,TGTGCCAGCAGTAAGACAGACAGTGGATTAGGACCCCAGCATTTT,CASSKTDSGLGPQHF
-,TRBJ2-3,TRBV19,TRBD2,TGTGCCAGTAGTATCCAGCGGGGGAGCACAGATACGCAGTATTTT,CASSIQRGSTDTQYF
few,TRBJ1-2,TRBV19,TRBD1,TGTGCCAGTACCCGCCCCGGGACAGCATATGGCTACACCTTC,CASTRPGTAYGYTF
-,TRBJ1-4,TRBV4-3,TRBD1,TGCGCCAGCAGCCAAGAGGGTACAGGGGGCGATGAAAAACTGTTTTTT,CASSQEGTGGDEKLFF
few,TRBJ1-5,TRBV19,-,TGTGCCAGTAGTCCCGAAGGGAATCAGCCCCAGCATTTT,CASSPEGNQPQHF
-,TRBJ1-3,TRBV6-5,-,TGTGCCAGCAGTTACAGTGAGGGTTCTGGAAACACCATATATTTT,CASSYSEGSGNTIYF
-,TRBJ2-1,TRBV14,TRBD2,TGTGCCAGCAGCCAAGAAGCGGGGGGGTACAATGAGCAGTTCTTC,CASSQEAGGYNEQFF
-,TRBJ1-1,TRBV10-3,-,TGTGCCATCAGTGACAGACTAAAGAACACTGAAGCTTTCTTT,CAISDRLKNTEAFF
-,TRBJ2-7,TRBV10-1,-,TGCGCCAGCAGTGGTGACCACGAGCAGTACTTC,CASSGDHEQYF
-,TRBJ2-7,TRBV18,TRBD2,TGTGCCAGCTCACCTCTAGCGGGGATGAGCTCCTACGAGCAGTACTTC,CASSPLAGMSSYEQYF
few,TRBJ1-4,TRBV7-2,-,TGTGCCAGCAGTACCATGGACCCTAATGAAAAACTGTTTTTT,CASSTMDPNEKLFF
once,TRBJ2-3,TRBV11-3,-,TGTGCCAGCAGCGGGTCTGGGTGGGGCAACACAGATACGCAGTATTTT,CASSGSGWGNTDTQYF
few,TRBJ1-5,TRBV15,-,TGTGCCACCAGCCCGGACAGAGTCTACAATCAGCCCCAGCATTTT,CATSPDRVYNQPQHF
-,TRBJ1-2,TRBV4-3,-,TGCGCCAGCAGCCAAGCACGTCCGGGGACAAACATATACTCTGAGTATGGCTACACCTTC,CASSQARPGTNIYSEYGYTF
-,TRBJ2-4,TRBV6-5,TRBD2,TGTGCCAGCTACCGGGGGGATGCCAAAAACATTCAGTACTTC,CASYRGDAKNIQYF
-,TRBJ2-1,TRBV6-4,-,TGTGCCAGCAGTCAAGAGCTTGGTAATGAGCAGTTCTTC,CASSQELGNEQFF
-,TRBJ2-3,TRBV4-2,TRBD2,TGTGCCAGCAGCCAAGATGGCGGGGGGCGAGGTAGAGATACGCAGTATTTT,CASSQDGGGRGRDTQYF
-,TRBJ2-3,TRBV11-2,TRBD1,TGTGCCAGCAGCGGAAGGACAGGGCCCACGGATACGCAGTATTTT,CASSGRTGPTDTQYF
-,TRBJ1-5,TRBV15,TRBD1,TGTGCCACCAGCAGAGCAAGGGACAGGAGTAATCAGCCCCAGCATTTT,CATSRARDRSNQPQHF
-,TRBJ2-7,TRBV19,TRBD1,TGTGCCAGTAGCCGGACAGGGGGCTCTTACGAGCAGTACTTC,CASSRTGGSYEQYF
-,TRBJ2-2,TRBV27,TRBD2,TGTGCCAGCAGTTTAAGCGGGGGGGCCATTCGAGGGACCGGGGAGCTGTTTTTT,CASSLSGGAIRGTGELFF
-,TRBJ2-1,TRBV10-2,-,TGCGCCAGCAATGAGGGTGGCGCCTACAATGAGCAGTTCTTC,CASNEGGAYNEQFF
-,TRBJ2-7,TRBV5-6,TRBD2,TGTGCCAGCAGCTTGGGTAGCGGGGGTCTCCTGGGCGAGCAGTACTTC,CASSLGSGGLLGEQYF
-,TRBJ2-3,TRBV14,-,TGTGCCAGCAGCCAATCCCCAGAGAGCACAGATACGCAGTATTTT,CASSQSPESTDTQYF
few,TRBJ1-1,TRBV7-6,-,TGTGCCAGCAGCTCCTTCCAGGGTGATACTGAAGCTTTCTTT,CASSSFQGDTEAFF
-,TRBJ1-5,TRBV4-1,-,TGCGCCAGCAGCCAGGACTCTCAGGGCGCACAGCCCCAGCATTTT,CASSQDSQGAQPQHF
-,TRBJ2-5,TRBV2,-,TGTGCCAGCAGCCCCATTCGTTCAGACCAAGAGACCCAGTACTTC,CASSPIRSDQETQYF
-,TRBJ2-2,TRBV5-6,-,TGTGCCAGCAGCTCCCAAAGAGACAGGTTAATCATCGGGGAGCTGTTTTTT,CASSSQRDRLIIGELFF
-,TRBJ1-2,TRBV6-1,TRBD1,TGTGCCAGCAGGGATACGGGACAGCTTAACTATGGCTACACCTTC,CASRDTGQLNYGYTF
-,TRBJ1-4,TRBV29-1,-,TGCAGCGTTGGGGTTGGGGGCCCTAATGAAAAACTGTTTTTT,CSVGVGGPNEKLFF
-,TRBJ2-7,TRBV10-3,TRBD2,TGTGCCATCAGTGAGACCGGGATACTAGGTATAGCGGGGGGGCCCTACTCCTACGAGCAGTACTTC,CAISETGILGIAGGPYSYEQYF
-,TRBJ1-3,TRBV6-5,TRBD1,TGTGCCAGCTCGGACAGGGGGATAGGAAACACCATATATTTT,CASSDRGIGNTIYF
few,TRBJ1-2,TRBV4-1,TRBD1,TGCGCCAGCAGCCAAGATTCAGGGGGTAGCTATGGCTACACCTTC,CASSQDSGGSYGYTF
-,TRBJ2-7,TRBV29-1,-,TGCAGCGTTGTGGGGCTGGAACAGACCCAATCCTACGAGCAGTACTTC,CSVVGLEQTQSYEQYF
-,TRBJ2-1,TRBV2,TRBD1,TGTGCCAGCAGTGACAAAACAGGGGTGAAGGAGCAGTTCTTC,CASSDKTGVKEQFF
-,TRBJ2-6,TRBV19,TRBD1,TGTGCCAGTACCTGGGACAGGGGGTGGTCTGGGGCCAACGTCCTGACTTTC,CASTWDRGWSGANVLTF
-,TRBJ2-7,TRBV4-1,TRBD1,TGCGCCAGCAGCCCGGACAGGGGGCTCTACGAGCAGTACTTC,CASSPDRGLYEQYF
-,TRBJ2-2,TRBV29-1,TRBD1,TGCAGCGTGCCCCAACAGGGGAATTTAGGCACCGGGGAGCTGTTTTTT,CSVPQQGNLGTGELFF
-,TRBJ1-5,TRBV5-1,TRBD1,TGCGCCAGCAGCTCCCGGGACAGGGGGCGGAATCAGCCCCAGCATTTT,CASSSRDRGRNQPQHF
-,TRBJ1-1,TRBV18,TRBD1,TGTGCCAGCTCCCAGGGGGGGGGAGACACTGAAGCTTTCTTT,CASSQGGGDTEAFF
-,TRBJ2-7,TRBV21-1,-,TGTGCCAGCCCGGACATCTCCTACGAGCAGTACTTC,CASPDISYEQYF
few,TRBJ1-4,TRBV27,-,TGTGCCAGCAGTTTATCGGCTTCATTCGCCGAAAAACTGTTTTTT,CASSLSASFAEKLFF
-,TRBJ2-7,TRBV19,-,TGTGCCAGTATTGGGAGCTCCTACGAGCAGTACTTC,CASIGSSYEQYF
-,TRBJ1-2,TRBV6-5,-,TGTGCCAGCAGTTACTCGGGGGGGCTGAATGGCTACACCTTC,CASSYSGGLNGYTF
-,TRBJ2-3,TRBV19,-,TGTGCCAGTAGTATGGGTGGTGTGGATACGCAGTATTTT,CASSMGGVDTQYF
-,TRBJ2-3,TRBV7-8,-,TGTGCCAGCAGCTTACCCTCCGGGGGCGGGGGTGGCACAGATACGCAGTATTTT,CASSLPSGGGGGTDTQYF
once,TRBJ1-5,TRBV4-1,-,TGCGCCAGCAGCCAAGATCAGCATCAGCCCCAGCATTTT,CASSQDQHQPQHF
-,TRBJ2-7,TRBV6-6,TRBD1,TGTGCCAGCAGTTTTCTCCCGGGACAGGAGTACGAGCAGTACTTC,CASSFLPGQEYEQYF
-,TRBJ1-4,TRBV7-9,-,TGTGCCAGCAGCTTAGGTACGGCGGGAGAAAAACTGTTTTTT,CASSLGTAGEKLFF